The 18 T cell receptor beta chains below were found in one sample sequenced in a study of OX40 agonist ivuxolimab in advanced cancers. Sequencing was performed with immunoSEQ multiplex PCR; in TCRdb, only in-frame clones are kept and a portion is missing. The sample lists about 82,000 clones, 70% to 90% occurring once. The input for sequencing was CD4+ or CD8+ T cells sorted from blood, taken in a trial of the OX40 agonist ivuxolimab. These receptors all come from an adult with an advanced solid tumor such as melanoma, head and neck, liver or kidney cancer.

The chain links TRBV28 to TRBJ1-2; unclear D gene. The CDR3 totals 13 residues. Trimming left V 2 bases short and J 4 bases short, with 8 bases between. Germline values: CDR1 MDHEN, CDR2 SYDVKM. CDR3: CASSLTDGYGYTF. The CDR3 region has the DNA TGTGCCAGCAGTTTAACGGACGGCTATGGCTACACCTTC.

The V gene is TRBV6-6, the J gene TRBJ1-2, with D perhaps TRBD1 (6 bases). The CDR3 contains 13 residues. CDR1 and CDR2 (germline): MNHNY, SVGAGI (reference sequence). Trimming stripped 2 bases from V and 6 bases from J, with 10 bases between. CDR3 in amino acids: CASSYNYRDGYTF. CDR3 in DNA: TGTGCCAGCAGTTACAACTACAGGGATGGCTACACCTTC.

DNA of the CDR3: TGTGCCAGCAGTGAAGCGGGGGGCTTGGGCTACACCTTC. It specifies CASSEAGGLGYTF. The rearrangement links TRBV2 to TRBJ1-2; TRBD1 might be the D (6 bases). V was shortened by 0 bases and J by 8 bases, with 10 bases between the two germline ends. Looked up from germline, CDR1 is SNHLY and CDR2 is FYNNEI. This CDR3 is built from 13 residues.

The V and J genes are TRBV2 and TRBJ1-1; TRBD1 might be the D (6 bases). Germline CDR1 and CDR2: SNHLY and FYNNEI. CDR3 length equals 13 residues. V was trimmed by 6 bases and J by 3 bases, leaving 11 bases between them. The CDR3 sequence is CASRSEGDTEAFF. DNA for the CDR3: TGTGCCAGCAGGAGCGAGGGGGACACTGAAGCTTTCTTT.

V gene TRBV5-1 combines with J gene TRBJ2-5, with a possible D match to TRBD2 (5 bases). Trimming took 0 bases from V and 5 from J, leaving 11 bases between them. The CDR3 sequence is 14 residues long. From germline, CDR1 is SGHRS and CDR2 YFSETQ. The CDR3 reads CASSLALGEETQYF. CDR3 bases: TGCGCCAGCAGCTTGGCCCTCGGGGAGGAGACCCAGTACTTC.

The V and J genes are TRBV7-2 and TRBJ2-7; no definite D call. Germline CDR1 and CDR2: SGHTA and FQGNSA. The CDR3 totals 13 residues. Trimming removed 2 bases from V and 3 bases from J, with 8 bases in between. The CDR3 DNA reads as TGTGCCAGCAGCTTACCCCAGGTCTACGAGCAGTACTTC. Translation: CASSLPQVYEQYF.

The rearrangement links TRBV2 to TRBJ2-5; 7 bases fit TRBD1. The V segment lost 6 bases and the J segment 1 base; nucleotides outside the gene matches: 5. Germline assignment: CDR1 SNHLY and CDR2 FYNNEI. This CDR3 is built from 14 residues. CDR3 residues: CASRGQISQETQYF. CDR3 nucleotide sequence: TGTGCCAGCAGGGGACAGATTTCCCAAGAGACCCAGTACTTC.

This clone was recorded a few times. Sequence at one end of the junction differs from germline and may be a read error. This chain joins TRBV11-2 and TRBJ2-5, with TRBD2 matching over 13 bases. CDR3 length: 15 residues. Germline CDR1 SGHAT, CDR2 FQNNGV. This CDR3 is CASSATSGGQGTQYF. CDR3 DNA sequence: TGTGCCAGCAGCGCGACTAGCGGGGGGCAAGGGACCCAGTACTTC.

This sequence joins TRBV6-1 and TRBJ2-3; 7 bases are a match to TRBD2. Per the germline V gene, CDR1 is MNHNS and CDR2 is SASEGT. J lost 0 bases, V lost 8 bases, and 8 bases had no gene match. This CDR3 comprises 15 residues. DNA of the CDR3: TGTGCCAGCCATGCGGGGGTCTCTAGCACAGATACGCAGTATTTT. This translates into CASHAGVSSTDTQYF.

This clone was observed a few times. The V call is TRBV2, the J call TRBJ1-6; TRBD1 agrees at 7 bases. The CDR3 is 14 residues long. Trimming took 6 bases from V and 4 from J; bases not matched to a gene: 3. Germline loops: CDR1 SNHLY, CDR2 FYNNEI. CDR3 nucleotide sequence: TGTGCCAGCAGGGGACAGACTTATAATTCACCCCTCCACTTT. Its protein is CASRGQTYNSPLHF.

The V call is TRBV5-4, the J call TRBJ1-1; D call uncertain. Trimming removed 0 bases at V and 1 base at J, with 10 bases between. The CDR3 has 15 residues. Looked up from germline, CDR1 is SGHNT and CDR2 is YYREEE (reference sequence). CDR3 coding DNA: TGTGCCAGCAGCTTGGCTCTGGGGTCGAACACTGAAGCTTTCTTT. Its translation is CASSLALGSNTEAFF.

This sequence joins TRBV12-5 and TRBJ2-5, with D possibly called TRBD1 or TRBD2 (5 bases each). V lost 6 bases to trimming and J lost 1 base, with 15 bases between them. Per germline, CDR1 LGHNT and CDR2 FRNRAP. The CDR3 extends over 15 amino acids. The CDR3 protein is CASGQGLGPQETQYF. CDR3 in DNA: TGTGCTAGTGGGCAGGGTTTGGGACCCCAAGAGACCCAGTACTTC. Using reference TRBV12-5 and TRBJ2-5 for the parts outside the CDR3, the full variable domain is DARVTQTPRHKVTEMGQEVTMRCQPILGHNTVFWYRQTMMQGLELLAYFRNRAPLDDSGMPKDRFSAEMPDATLATLKIQPSEPRDSAVYFCASGQGLGPQETQYFGPGTRLLVL.

The chain carries TRBV27 and TRBJ1-2; no reliable D call. Trimming took off 8 bases at V and 0 bases at J, with 13 bases between the two ends. The CDR3 consists of 14 residues. Germline CDR1 and CDR2: MNHEY and SMNVEV (reference sequence). The DNA for the CDR3 is TGTGCCAGCTCCCTCCTGACGACTAACTATGGCTACACCTTC. Protein: CASSLLTTNYGYTF.

The chain uses TRBV7-2 and TRBJ2-5, with a possible D match to TRBD1 (6 bases). The CDR3 spans 16 residues. Germline values: CDR1 SGHTA, CDR2 FQGNSA. V was shortened by 0 bases and J by 1 base, with 12 bases between the two germline ends. The CDR3 sequence: CASSLASGAAQETQYF. Written as DNA, the CDR3 is TGTGCCAGCAGCTTAGCGTCAGGGGCAGCCCAAGAGACCCAGTACTTC.

This chain links TRBV5-1 with TRBJ1-1; TRBD1 agrees at 8 bases. The CDR3 totals 16 residues. Unmatched junction bases numbered 10, after V lost 2 bases and J lost 4 bases. CDR1 SGHRS and CDR2 YFSETQ come from the germline V gene. The CDR3 is CASSFGGQGAGTEAFF. In DNA form, the CDR3 reads TGCGCCAGCAGCTTTGGCGGGCAGGGGGCGGGCACTGAAGCTTTCTTT.

V usage is TRBV7-2 and J usage is TRBJ2-5; TRBD1 agrees at 8 bases. The trim removed 7 bases at V and 3 bases at J, leaving 7 bases unmatched. CDR1 is SGHTA and CDR2 is FQGNSA in the germline V gene. The CDR3 runs 14 residues. CDR3 in amino acids: CASTSRGREETQYF. Written as DNA, the CDR3 is TGTGCCAGCACCTCCAGGGGGCGCGAAGAGACCCAGTACTTC.

A single count supports this clone. Within the sample, other DNA sequences also encode this same CDR3. The chain is built from TRBV5-4 and TRBJ2-3, with D tentatively TRBD1 or TRBD2 (5 bases each). Germline V lookup: CDR1 SGHNT, CDR2 YYREEE (reference sequence). There are 15 residues in the CDR3. V lost 0 bases and J lost 0, with 8 bases in between. In DNA, the CDR3 is TGTGCCAGCAGCTTGGCGGGACGTAGCACAGATACGCAGTATTTT. Translated: CASSLAGRSTDTQYF.

This clone appeared a single time. The J gene is TRBJ2-2, the V gene TRBV11-2, with 9 nucleotides matching TRBD1. Germline CDR1 is SGHAT and CDR2 is FQNNGV. Trimming removed 8 bases from V and 7 bases from J; junction bases left unmatched: 14. The CDR3 length is 16 residues. CDR3 region: CASPPLGQGAIGELFF. CDR3 DNA: TGTGCCAGCCCCCCCCTGGGACAGGGTGCCATCGGGGAGCTGTTTTTT.